The clone carrying this T cell receptor (beta chain) was counted a few times. Its cognate antigen is unknown. The data are from a study of beta chain features in type 1 diabetes. Study-level information: Age, gender, cell numbers and subset yield matched between patients and controls. Overall study results and limits: Lower insertion and higher deletion counts appeared at VDJ junctions in type 1 diabetes patients. Within each of all four CD4+ subsets, Type 1 diabetes patients had TCRB CDR3s that were moderately but significantly shorter.

In germline, CDR1 is SNHLY, CDR2 FYNNEI. This CDR3 has 11 residues. Trimming removed 7 bases from V and 4 bases from J, with 7 bases in between. Expressed TCRB transcripts were sequenced because the entire RNA isolate underwent reverse transcription. Some 3.6 million reads was the average for naive, central memory and regulatory T cell samples. Produced via immunoSEQ multiplex PCR; TCRdb's table is partial and in-frame only. The data contain hundreds of thousands of clones, roughly an eighth of them singletons. Each of the CD4+ naive, central memory, regulatory and stem cell-like memory populations was sorted via CD45RO/CCR7/CD25/CD127/CD95/CD27.

This clonotype was obtained from a man between 25 and 39 years old with type 1 diabetes. V usage is TRBV2 and J usage is TRBJ1-2; the D gene is possibly TRBD1 (6 bases). The sample consisted of naive CD4+ T cells from blood. The CDR3 coding sequence is TGTGCCAGCAACAGGGTCTATGGCTACACCTTC. The encoded protein is CASNRVYGYTF.